The 11 T cell receptor beta chains listed next were all sequenced from one sample in a study of blood T cell repertoires in COVID-19. Produced via immunoSEQ multiplex PCR; TCRdb's table is partial and in-frame only. In the table there are about 150,000 clones, 82% of which are singletons. The source material was peripheral blood. The receptors here all came from a human donor with acute or convalescent COVID-19. The donor label of this sample is uncertain.

The rearrangement uses TRBV19 and TRBJ1-1; D is undetermined. CDR3 length: 13 amino acids. V was pared by 3 bases and J by 0 bases, with 5 bases between. CDR1 LNHDA and CDR2 SQIVND come from the germline V gene (reference sequence). CDR3 amino acids: CASSIGMNTEAFF. The CDR3 DNA reads TGTGCCAGTAGTATCGGTATGAACACTGAAGCTTTCTTT.

The V gene is TRBV6-5, the J gene TRBJ1-2; possibly TRBD1 for D (5 bases). This CDR3 has 13 residues. Germline-derived CDR1 and CDR2 are MNHEY and SVGAGI. The V and J ends lost 5 bases and 8 bases respectively, with 15 bases between them. The DNA of the CDR3 is TGTGCCAGCAGTCTAGCGGGGCTACAGGGCTACACCTTC. It is translated as CASSLAGLQGYTF.

The gene calls are TRBV29-1 and TRBJ1-3; D possibly corresponds to TRBD1 (6 bases). From germline, CDR1 is SQVTM and CDR2 ANQGSEA. The V end lost 6 bases, the J end lost 0 bases, and 15 bases lay between the germline ends. The length of the CDR3 is 15 residues. CDR3 nucleotides: TGCAGCGTATCAGACAGGCACAGCTCTGGAAACACCATATATTTT. It specifies CSVSDRHSSGNTIYF.

This chain connects TRBV7-2 to TRBJ2-3; 8 positions agree with TRBD2. This CDR3 contains 15 residues. Per the germline V gene, CDR1 is SGHTA and CDR2 is FQGNSA. The ends lost 5 bases at V and 5 bases at J; junction bases unmatched: 9. CDR3 sequence (DNA): TGTGCCAGCAGCCCTCGCGGCGGGGGGAAAGATACGCAGTATTTT. It yields the protein CASSPRGGGKDTQYF. Full variable domain (outside the CDR3, taken from reference TRBV7-2 and TRBJ2-3): GAGVSQSPSNKVTEKGKDVELRCDPISGHTALYWYRQSLGQGLEFLIYFQGNSAPDKSGLPSDRFSAERTGGSVSTLTIQRTQQEDSAVYLCASSPRGGGKDTQYFGPGTRLTVL.

V gene TRBV12-3 or TRBV12-4 combines with J gene TRBJ1-2; D gene unclear. V lost 6 bases to trimming and J lost 5 bases, with 10 bases between them. This CDR3 has 12 amino acids. CDR3 coding DNA: TGTGCCAGCAGCATTAGCGGGTATGGCTACACCTTC. Protein product: CASSISGYGYTF.

This chain links TRBV7-9 with TRBJ2-2; 7 bases are a match to TRBD1. The CDR3 extends over 16 amino acids. Germline CDR1 SEHNR, CDR2 FQNEAQ (reference sequence). Losses at the gene ends were 5 bases for V and 8 bases for J; bases not matched to a gene: 14. This CDR3 reads CASSPTWTGTGGELFF. Here the CDR3 DNA reads TGTGCCAGCAGCCCTACATGGACAGGAACAGGGGGGGAGCTGTTTTTT.

The gene calls are TRBV7-9 and TRBJ2-2; 7 bases match TRBD1. The germline gives CDR1 SEHNR, CDR2 FQNEAQ (reference sequence). V lost 5 bases, J lost 0 bases, and 9 bases stayed unmatched. CDR3 length equals 17 residues. The DNA of the CDR3 is TGTGCCAGCAGCCAGCCCTCCGGGACAGCGAACACCGGGGAGCTGTTTTTT. It specifies CASSQPSGTANTGELFF.

The chain carries TRBV6-2 or TRBV6-3 and TRBJ2-3; TRBD2 aligns across 13 bases. With V trimmed by 2 bases and J by 0 bases, 11 bases remained unmatched. This CDR3 contains 20 residues. CDR1 and CDR2 from the germline V gene are MNHEY and SVGEGT. The CDR3 is CASSYPPLAGGPDSTDTQYF. In DNA form, the CDR3 reads TGTGCCAGCAGTTACCCTCCACTAGCGGGGGGGCCCGATAGCACAGATACGCAGTATTTT.

The chain combines TRBV10-2 with TRBJ1-5; possibly TRBD1 for D (5 bases). The germline CDR1 and CDR2 sequences are WSHSY and SAAADI. V gave up 6 bases and J gave up 7 bases, with 13 bases separating them. The CDR3 contains 13 residues. The CDR3, as DNA: TGCGCCAGCAGGGCGGACACCGTCCAGCCCCAGCATTTT. Its translation is CASRADTVQPQHF.

The chain joins TRBV11-1 to TRBJ1-1; no clear D gene. Trimming left V 5 bases short and J 6 bases short, with 10 bases between. The CDR3 is 12 amino acids. CDR1 is SGHAT, CDR2 FQDESV, per germline (reference sequence). The CDR3 bases are TGTGCCAGCAGCCAGAGCGGGGCTGAAGCTTTCTTT. This codes for CASSQSGAEAFF.

CDR3 DNA: TGTGCCAGCAGCTTAGTGGGGACAGGGGAGTCACCCCTCCACTTT. Its protein is CASSLVGTGESPLHF. This sequence joins TRBV7-2 and TRBJ1-6; 10 bases align to TRBD1. Germline loops: CDR1 SGHTA, CDR2 FQGNSA. Trimming took 1 base from V and 10 from J; bases not matched to a gene: 4. This CDR3 spans 15 amino acids.